The 16 T cell receptor beta chains in this list originate from one sample, sequenced in a study of T cells in localized non-small cell lung cancer. Only in-frame clones appear in the TCRdb table, and some are missing; sequencing was by immunoSEQ multiplex PCR. The sample has tens of thousands of clones, roughly four fifths seen once; the top ten hold more than 7.5%. The specimen comprised PBMCs, sampled before any cancer treatment. These receptors came from a man between 40 and 70 years old with stage II lung adenocarcinoma.

This chain uses TRBV5-1 with TRBJ1-1; 7 bases align to TRBD1. J gave up 2 bases and V 0 bases, and 1 base lay outside the gene matches. This CDR3 spans 14 amino acids. Germline V gene sequence: CDR1 SGHRS, CDR2 YFSETQ. The CDR3 DNA reads as TGCGCCAGCAGCTTGGACAGGGGAAACACTGAAGCTTTCTTT. It yields the protein CASSLDRGNTEAFF.

The chain couples TRBV9 to TRBJ2-1; 11 bases map to TRBD2. With V trimmed by 3 bases and J by 3 bases, 2 bases remained unmatched. Germline CDR1 is SGDLS and CDR2 is YYNGEE. This CDR3 comprises 15 residues. CDR3 nucleotides: TGTGCCAGCAGCGAACTAGCGGGGGACTACAATGAGCAGTTCTTC. The encoded protein is CASSELAGDYNEQFF.

The V and J genes are TRBV2 and TRBJ1-2, with a weak D call TRBD1 (5 bases). Germline CDR1 is SNHLY and CDR2 is FYNNEI. CDR3 size: 15 residues. V lost 5 bases, J lost 7 bases, and 20 bases lay in between. The CDR3, as DNA: TGTGCCAGCAGTATCGGGACGGAGAGTAAGTTTGGCTACACCTTC. It translates to CASSIGTESKFGYTF.

The V call is TRBV5-6, the J call TRBJ1-1; no firm D call. V was cut by 4 bases and J by 0 bases, with 13 bases left in between. CDR3 size: 15 residues. CDR1 and CDR2 from the germline V gene are SGHDT and YYEEEE. The CDR3 DNA follows: TGTGCCAGCAGCCCCTTTTCATTGCTGAACACTGAAGCTTTCTTT. Its translation is CASSPFSLLNTEAFF.

V is TRBV7-9 and J is TRBJ2-2; no firm D call. This CDR3 is built from 14 residues. Germline V gene data show CDR1 as SEHNR and CDR2 as FQNEAQ (reference sequence). V lost 1 base and J 5 bases, leaving 8 bases between the germline ends. In DNA, the CDR3 is TGTGCCAGCAGCTTAGGGTCGCAGACCGGGGAGCTGTTTTTT. The encoded protein is CASSLGSQTGELFF.

This rearrangement joins TRBV10-3 to TRBJ2-2; TRBD2 agrees at 11 bases. CDR1 and CDR2 (germline): ENHRY, SYGVKD. This CDR3 is 15 amino acids long. The trim removed 10 bases at V and 3 bases at J, leaving 7 bases unmatched. The CDR3 region is CATRGTSGHTGELFF. Here the CDR3 DNA reads TGTGCCACGCGTGGGACTAGCGGACACACCGGGGAGCTGTTTTTT.

The chain recombines TRBV18 with TRBJ2-5; a weak D match, TRBD1 (6 bases). This CDR3 has 15 amino acids. Germline loops: CDR1 KGHSH, CDR2 LQKENI. V was clipped by 2 bases and J by 3 bases, with 13 bases between them. CDR3 protein: CASSPTGTPEETQYF. In DNA form, the CDR3 reads TGTGCCAGCTCACCAACCGGGACACCCGAAGAGACCCAGTACTTC.

This chain uses TRBV10-3 with TRBJ1-1, with 7 bases that match TRBD1. Germline CDR1 is ENHRY and CDR2 is SYGVKD. This CDR3 spans 14 amino acids. The ends lost 4 bases at V and 3 bases at J; junction bases unmatched: 5. DNA for the CDR3: TGTGCCATCAGTGGACAGGGAGAATACACTGAAGCTTTCTTT. It encodes CAISGQGEYTEAFF.

The chain combines TRBV7-6 with TRBJ2-1, with D possibly TRBD2 on 6 matching bases. Looked up from germline, CDR1 is SGHVS and CDR2 is FNYEAQ. There are 14 residues in the CDR3. The V gene lost 6 bases and the J gene lost 4 bases, with 13 bases spanning the gap. CDR3 nucleotide sequence: TGTGCCAGCAGTTCGGTCGGGGGTTACAATGAGCAGTTCTTC. Translation gives CASSSVGGYNEQFF.

The gene calls are TRBV19 and TRBJ1-5; no clear D. The germline CDR1 and CDR2 sequences are LNHDA and SQIVND (reference sequence). The CDR3 spans 13 residues. V lost 3 bases to trimming and J lost 3 bases, with 6 bases between them. The CDR3, as DNA: TGTGCCAGTAGTATCTTAAACAATCAGCCCCAGCATTTT. Its translation is CASSILNNQPQHF.

This sequence joins TRBV19 and TRBJ2-7; D call uncertain. The CDR3 totals 14 residues. Germline V gene sequence: CDR1 LNHDA, CDR2 SQIVND (reference sequence). V shed 5 bases and J shed 2 bases, with 13 bases lying between them. The CDR3 nucleotides are TGTGCCAGTAGTTCCCATAATATACCCTACGAGCAGTACTTC. It specifies CASSSHNIPYEQYF.

V and J are TRBV12-5 and TRBJ1-2; no firm D call. Trimming left V 0 bases short and J 1 base short, with 3 bases between. The V gene's germline CDR1 is LGHNT and CDR2 FRNRAP. This CDR3 is 13 amino acids long. CDR3 nucleotides: TGTGCTAGTGGTTTGGTCCATAACTATGGCTACACCTTC. As protein: CASGLVHNYGYTF.

The CDR3 coding sequence is TGTGCCAGCAGGCACTCCGGGACAGGGGGACACGAGCAGTACTTC. Encoded protein: CASRHSGTGGHEQYF. The rearrangement uses TRBV28 and TRBJ2-7, with TRBD1 identical over 11 bases. CDR1 MDHEN and CDR2 SYDVKM come from the germline V gene. The CDR3 contains 15 residues. J was trimmed by 5 bases and V by 6 bases; bases with no gene match: 9.

The chain employs TRBV15 and TRBJ1-6, with 7 bases aligning to TRBD1. V lost 1 base to trimming and J lost 0 bases; unmatched junction nucleotides: 6. Germline values: CDR1 LNHNV, CDR2 YYDKDF (reference sequence). The CDR3 length is 18 residues. CDR3 sequence: CATSRGTGVSSYNSPLHF. The CDR3 DNA reads as TGTGCCACCAGCAGAGGTACAGGGGTGAGCTCCTATAATTCACCCCTCCACTTT.

The chain employs TRBV6-5 and TRBJ2-1; perhaps TRBD1 as D (7 bases). The germline V and J ends were trimmed by 8 bases and 3 bases, with 11 bases remaining between them. Germline CDR1 reads MNHEY; CDR2 reads SVGAGI. The CDR3 is made up of 13 amino acids. CDR3 region: CASAGQFYNEQFF. CDR3 DNA: TGTGCCAGCGCGGGACAGTTCTACAATGAGCAGTTCTTC.

This CDR3 is CATRAAGEAGELFF. DNA for the CDR3: TGTGCCACCAGGGCAGCGGGGGAGGCCGGGGAGCTGTTTTTT. The gene calls are TRBV7-2 and TRBJ2-2; 8 nucleotides align to TRBD2. The germline gives CDR1 SGHTA, CDR2 FQGNSA. This CDR3 comprises 14 residues. V shed 10 bases and J 6 bases; nucleotides not matched to a gene: 10.